This TCR beta chain was sequenced in a study of response to subunit inactivated influenza vaccine. Findings and caveats of the study: Each seasonal flu vaccination may recruit only limited new T cells, authors suggested.

Germline V gives CDR1 LGHNA, CDR2 YSLEER. V was trimmed by 1 base and J by 3 bases, leaving 18 bases between them. The length of the CDR3 is 17 residues. TCRdb used MiXCR to reprocess the RT-PCR reads, holding one entry per CDR3 protein. This table holds fewer than 400,000 distinct CDR3 sequences, about a fifth found once. This clonotype was detected a few times. Its antigen is as yet unknown. The source of this sequence is a man in his fifties or sixties who received an inactivated influenza vaccine. The input for sequencing was PBMCs from blood, taken about 20 months after vaccination. V and J are TRBV4-3 and TRBJ2-5, with D possibly matching TRBD1 (6 bases). In nucleotides, the CDR3 is TGCGCCAGCAGCCAAGCTAAGGGGGTAGCAACCAAAGAGACCCAGTACTTC. The encoded protein is CASSQAKGVATKETQYF.